These T cell receptor beta chains were read from a single sample in a study of post-analysis software for immune sequencing data. A single record per CDR3 protein comes from TCRdb applying MiXCR to the PCR reads. This table holds some 450,000 distinct CDR3 sequences, nearly 45% found once. Input material: blood. All receptors come from a girl under 18 with multiple sclerosis. Each CDR3 is given with its conserved first and last residue. The D gene is left open where the match is weak. Size values are once, few and many counts, or a class for expanded clones, and some rows have none.

size	D	V	length	J	DNA	CDR3
.	.	TRBV12-3/TRBV12-4	14	TRBJ2-5	TGTGCCAGCAGCCTTCCAGGCCTTACGGGGACCCAGTACTTC	CASSLPGLTGTQYF
.	TRBD2	TRBV11-2	17	TRBJ2-5	TGTGCCAGCAGCTTAGTGGTGGGCGGGAGGTCGCAAGAGACCCAGTACTTC	CASSLVVGGRSQETQYF
.	.	TRBV27	13	TRBJ2-7	TGTGCCAGCAGCTTCGGGGCAGTATACGAGCAGTACTTC	CASSFGAVYEQYF
.	TRBD2	TRBV2	15	TRBJ2-7	TGTGCCAGCGGCGATAGCGGGAGGGCCCTCGACGAGCAGTACTTC	CASGDSGRALDEQYF
few	.	TRBV6-1	14	TRBJ2-5	TGTGCCAGCACCGACCTACAAGATAAAGAGACCCAGTACTTC	CASTDLQDKETQYF
.	.	TRBV7-2	15	TRBJ1-2	TGTGCCAGCAGCTTAAACCGGGAGCGAGCGGTTGGCTACACCTTC	CASSLNRERAVGYTF
.	.	TRBV20-1	14	TRBJ2-1	TGCAGTGCTAGAGATCCCAACCTAGCCAACAAGCAGTTCTTC	CSARDPNLANKQFF
.	TRBD2	TRBV10-2	15	TRBJ2-3	TGCGCCAGCAGAAGGACTAGCGGGCGCACAGATACGCAGTATTTT	CASRRTSGRTDTQYF
.	TRBD1	TRBV20-1	15	TRBJ1-1	TGCAGTGCTAGAGAAAGGGACAGGGGATTCACTGAAGCTTTCTTT	CSARERDRGFTEAFF
.	.	TRBV3-1	14	TRBJ1-1	TGTGCCAGCAGCCAAGCCCCCAGTGGCTCTGAAGCTTTCTTT	CASSQAPSGSEAFF
.	.	TRBV28	15	TRBJ2-3	TGTGCCAGCAGTTTTGCCCTCTACAGCCAAGAGACCCAGTATTTT	CASSFALYSQETQYF
.	TRBD2	TRBV19	16	TRBJ2-1	TGTGCCAGTCGTATACTACTAGCGGGACACTACAATGAGCAGTTCTTC	CASRILLAGHYNEQFF
.	.	TRBV10-3	15	TRBJ1-1	TGTGCCATCAGTGAGTCGGCCGGGATGAACACTGAAGCTTTCTTT	CAISESAGMNTEAFF
few	.	TRBV7-9	12	TRBJ1-1	TGTGCCAGCAGCTCAGACCCGGGTGGAGCTTTCTTT	CASSSDPGGAFF
few	TRBD2	TRBV5-1	14	TRBJ2-7	TGCGCCAGCAGCGACACAGGTCCGGGGGGCGAGCAGTACTTC	CASSDTGPGGEQYF
few	TRBD1	TRBV6-5	15	TRBJ1-1	TGTGCCAGCAGTTACTCGAAAGGGGGCAACACTGAAGCTTTCTTT	CASSYSKGGNTEAFF
few	.	TRBV11-2	16	TRBJ1-5	TGTGCCAGCAGCTTAGCGGTGCGGAATAGCAATCAGCCCCAGCATTTT	CASSLAVRNSNQPQHF
few	.	TRBV7-9	10	TRBJ2-1	TGTGCCAGTAGCTTTGATGAGCAGTTCTTC	CASSFDEQFF
.	TRBD1	TRBV7-9	16	TRBJ1-5	TGTGCCAGCAGCTTTGGACAGGGGGGGATCAATCAGCCCCAGCATTTT	CASSFGQGGINQPQHF
few	.	TRBV29-1	15	TRBJ2-4	TGCAGCGTTGAAGGGCAGGGAATAGCCAAAAACATTCAGTACTTC	CSVEGQGIAKNIQYF
.	.	TRBV9	17	TRBJ2-6	TGTGCCAGCAGCCTCTCGGCGGGAAGCTCTGGGGCCAACGTCCTGACTTTC	CASSLSAGSSGANVLTF
.	TRBD2	TRBV28	16	TRBJ2-1	TGTGCCAGCAGTTTATCCAGCGGGAGGATCCACAATGAGCAGTTCTTC	CASSLSSGRIHNEQFF
.	.	TRBV12-5	12	TRBJ2-1	TGTGCTAGTGGCCCAGGGTGGGATGAGCAGTTCTTC	CASGPGWDEQFF
.	.	TRBV12-3/TRBV12-4	14	TRBJ1-5	TGTGCCAGCAGCTACCGGGCCGACAATCAGCCCCAGCATTTT	CASSYRADNQPQHF
.	.	TRBV9	14	TRBJ1-4	TGTGCCAGCAGCGTGGGGGAGCGGAATGAAAAACTGTTTTTT	CASSVGERNEKLFF
.	TRBD2	TRBV20-1	15	TRBJ2-5	TGCAGTGCTGGACTAGCGGGAGTGTACCAAGAGACCCAGTACTTC	CSAGLAGVYQETQYF
once	TRBD2	TRBV20-1	15	TRBJ2-7	TGCAGTGCTAGGGGATCCAGCGGGAGCAGGTACGAGCAGTACTTC	CSARGSSGSRYEQYF
.	.	TRBV6-5	17	TRBJ2-7	TGTGCCAGCAGTTACTCGGGGCTAGCAGCTATGTATTACGAGCAGTACTTC	CASSYSGLAAMYYEQYF
.	TRBD1	TRBV20-1	13	TRBJ1-1	TGCAGTGCTACCGCAGGGGGTCGCACTGAAGCTTTCTTT	CSATAGGRTEAFF
.	TRBD2	TRBV4-1	16	TRBJ2-1	TGCGCCAGCAGCCAACCACTAGCGGGAGACTACAATGAGCAGTTCTTC	CASSQPLAGDYNEQFF
.	.	TRBV7-2	16	TRBJ1-1	TGTGCCAGCAGCTTAGTCTCGGGGGGGCTCGGGACTGAAGCTTTCTTT	CASSLVSGGLGTEAFF
few	.	TRBV4-1	14	TRBJ1-2	TGCGCCAGCAGCCAAGACCCAGGGGCTAGGGGCTACACCTTC	CASSQDPGARGYTF
.	.	TRBV11-1	13	TRBJ2-1	TGTGCCAGCAGCTTCGACCCGGCGGGGGAGCAGTTCTTC	CASSFDPAGEQFF
few	TRBD1	TRBV4-3	14	TRBJ2-7	TGCGCCAGCAGCTATCGGGACAGAGTCCACGAGCAGTACTTC	CASSYRDRVHEQYF
.	.	TRBV5-1	14	TRBJ2-1	TGCGCCAGCAGCTTGGTCCAGACCGGAGGGGAGCAGTTCTTC	CASSLVQTGGEQFF
.	.	TRBV20-1	12	TRBJ2-5	TGCAGTGCTGGAGACGACGAAGAGACCCAGTACTTC	CSAGDDEETQYF
few	.	TRBV11-3	14	TRBJ2-1	TGTGCCAGCAGCATAACAGGGAAATACAATGAGCAGTTCTTC	CASSITGKYNEQFF
.	TRBD2	TRBV7-3	16	TRBJ2-3	TGTGCCAGCAGCAAGAGCGGGAGAGGGGGCACAGATACGCAGTATTTT	CASSKSGRGGTDTQYF
few	.	TRBV4-1	17	TRBJ2-3	TGCGCCAGCAGCCTCATCCTGAACTTAGACAGCACAGATACGCAGTATTTT	CASSLILNLDSTDTQYF
.	.	TRBV28	10	TRBJ1-1	TGTGCCTGCTCTGACACTGAAGCTTTCTTT	CACSDTEAFF
few	.	TRBV20-1	12	TRBJ2-5	TGCAGTGCTAGCGACAGTCAAGAGACCCAGTACTTC	CSASDSQETQYF
few	.	TRBV4-1	15	TRBJ2-5	TGCGCCAGCAGCCAAGATGGGCTAGGGGCTGGGACCCAGTACTTC	CASSQDGLGAGTQYF
few	.	TRBV29-1	14	TRBJ2-3	TGCAGCGTGCACCGCCTGGGTAGGCCAGATACGCAGTATTTT	CSVHRLGRPDTQYF
.	TRBD2	TRBV7-9	15	TRBJ2-1	TGTGCCAGCAGCCTTAGGACTAGCCCATACAATGAGCAGTTCTTC	CASSLRTSPYNEQFF
.	.	TRBV10-1	14	TRBJ1-1	TGCGCCAGCAGACCGTCTACAGGGAGAGCTGAAGCTTTCTTT	CASRPSTGRAEAFF
.	.	TRBV7-9	17	TRBJ2-5	TGTGCCAGCAGTCCCTCTTTCGGCGAGAGGGTACAAGAGACCCAGTACTTC	CASSPSFGERVQETQYF
.	.	TRBV29-1	13	TRBJ2-3	TGCAGCGTTTCGTTGGTGGTGACAGATACGCAGTATTTT	CSVSLVVTDTQYF
.	TRBD2	TRBV20-1	15	TRBJ2-7	TGCAGTGTTAGCGGGAGTCCCTCTCTATCCTACGAGCAGTACTTC	CSVSGSPSLSYEQYF
few	TRBD2	TRBV6-6	14	TRBJ2-7	TGTGCCAGCAGTTACGGGGGGGTGAGCTACGAGCAGTACTTC	CASSYGGVSYEQYF
few	.	TRBV12-3/TRBV12-4	13	TRBJ1-2	TGTGCCAGCAGTTTCGGGGGCCCGTATGGCTACACCTTC	CASSFGGPYGYTF
.	TRBD2	TRBV20-1	13	TRBJ2-5	TGCAGTAAAGGGACTAGCGGGTTAGAGACCCAGTACTTC	CSKGTSGLETQYF
once	.	TRBV6-2/TRBV6-3	14	TRBJ2-1	TGTACCAGCCGGTTAAGGGCCAACTACAATGAGCAGTTCTTC	CTSRLRANYNEQFF